This note documents a single T cell receptor (beta chain) sequence. Its antigen is currently unknown. This sample was included in a study of TIL therapy for anti-PD-1-resistant metastatic lung cancer. Study background: Progressing patients received lymphodepletion, expanded TIL infusion and IL-2. Whole-study results and caveats: This highly selected cohort may not generalize to typical lung cancer patients.

CDR1 PRHDT and CDR2 FYEKMQ come from the germline V gene (reference sequence). CDR3 length equals 14 residues. J was trimmed by 3 bases and V by 5 bases; bases with no gene match: 4. The immunoSEQ assay was v3. Only in-frame clones appear in the TCRdb table, and some are missing; sequencing was by immunoSEQ multiplex PCR. The sample comprises tens of thousands of clones, about 86% of which are singletons, and 5% rests with the top ten. Described time point: pre-treatment sample, taken before nivolumab and TIL therapy. The V gene is TRBV13, the J gene TRBJ2-3, with 8 bases identical to TRBD1. The specimen comprised blood, sampled at baseline. This receptor was obtained from a person between 25 and 79 years old with non-small cell lung cancer. The DNA for the CDR3 is TGTGCCAGCAGCCCCAGGGGGCGGACAGATACGCAGTATTTT. Amino acid sequence: CASSPRGRTDTQYF.